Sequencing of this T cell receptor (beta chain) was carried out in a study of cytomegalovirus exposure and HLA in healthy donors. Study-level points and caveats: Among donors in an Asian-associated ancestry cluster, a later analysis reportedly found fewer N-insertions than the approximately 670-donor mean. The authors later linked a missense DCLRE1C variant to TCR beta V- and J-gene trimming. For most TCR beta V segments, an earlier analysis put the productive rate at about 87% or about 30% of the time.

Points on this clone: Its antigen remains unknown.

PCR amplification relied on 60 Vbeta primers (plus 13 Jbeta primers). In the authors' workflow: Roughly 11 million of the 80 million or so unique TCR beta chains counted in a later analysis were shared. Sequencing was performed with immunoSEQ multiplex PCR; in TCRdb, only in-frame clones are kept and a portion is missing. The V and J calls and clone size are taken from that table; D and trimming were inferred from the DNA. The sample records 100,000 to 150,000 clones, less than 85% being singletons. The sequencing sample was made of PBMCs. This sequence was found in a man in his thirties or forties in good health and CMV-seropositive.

In DNA form, the CDR3 reads TGTGCCAGCAGCAAAAATCGGGGGGGGACATTACCTTTCATGAACACTGAAGCTTTCTTT. Encoded protein: CASSKNRGGTLPFMNTEAFF. The chain couples TRBV21-1 to TRBJ1-1. TRBV21-1 is a listed pseudogene. There are 20 residues in the CDR3.